The following is a T cell receptor (beta chain) sequence with its context. TCRdb itself ran the 5' RACE reads through MiXCR, one entry per CDR3 protein. In the table there are some 1,600,000 distinct CDR3 sequences, under 35% of which are singletons. In germline, CDR1 is SGHTA, CDR2 FQGNSA. CDR3 size: 15 residues. V lost 1 base to trimming and J lost 0 bases, with 8 bases between them. The data stem from a study of identical twins. The chain links TRBV7-2 to TRBJ2-3; D is ambiguous. The TCR comes from a newborn girl in good health. Input material: cord blood. The CDR3, as DNA: TGTGCCAGCAGCTTAGTGTCCAGTAGCACAGATACGCAGTATTTT. This sequence encodes CASSLVSSSTDTQYF.